This entry concerns a single TCR beta chain. MiXCR, run by TCRdb on the 5' RACE reads, gives a single entry per CDR3 protein. The table has around 110,000 distinct CDR3 sequences, 10% to 15% seen once. The data originate from a study of spatial heterogeneity in lung cancer. Study-wide context: Sequencing was performed on follow-up PBMC samples when available, collected at a median of roughly two years after resection.

Described time point: blood at routine non-recurrence follow-up after resection. Unsorted samples of tumor, nontumor lung or frozen PBMC had their whole RNA sequenced. The CDR3 extends over 13 amino acids. The germline gives CDR1 DFQATT, CDR2 SNEGSKA (reference sequence). The V segment lost 4 bases and the J segment 3 bases; nucleotides outside the gene matches: 2. The gene calls are TRBV20-1 and TRBJ1-1; 10 positions match TRBD1. The sample in question was PBMCs, obtained at follow-up. The sequence was collected from a male donor with early-stage non-small cell lung cancer. In DNA form, the CDR3 reads TGCAGTGCTAAGGGGACAGGGGACACTGAAGCTTTCTTT. Protein: CSAKGTGDTEAFF.